This TCR beta chain was sequenced in a study of blood T cell repertoires in COVID-19. Study details: The samples span acute and convalescent COVID-19 from the United States, Italy and Spain. The analysed material was cDNA or gDNA that came from T cells, B-cell-depleted T cells, or PBMCs.

Between the trimmed V and J ends, which lost 2 bases and 4 bases, there was a span of 11 bases. Germline-derived CDR1 and CDR2 are GTSNPN and SVGIG (reference sequence). This CDR3 region has 13 residues. Per the authors' pipeline: Amplifying reference gene primers gave estimates of nucleated cell counts. Clones were sequenced by immunoSEQ multiplex PCR, and TCRdb holds only the in-frame ones, with some missing. That table supplies the V and J calls and clone size; D and trimming were determined from the DNA. The sample carries fewer than 200,000 clones, more than 70% recorded once. Sequencing was done on a sample of peripheral blood. The sequence was collected from a man between 40 and 49 years old with active or convalescent COVID-19. The chain joins TRBV30 to TRBJ1-2; perhaps TRBD1 as D (5 bases). The CDR3 here is CAWSSRGSYGYTF. CDR3 nucleotides: TGTGCCTGGAGTTCGCGGGGGTCCTATGGCTACACCTTC.